The rows below give T cell receptor beta chains drawn from one sample of a study of molecular identifiers for immune sequencing clone quantification. Each CDR3 protein gets one entry after TCRdb re-called the PCR reads with MiXCR. The sample lists 400,000 to 600,000 distinct CDR3 sequences, about a fifth seen once, with roughly 0.81% in the top ten. Sequencing input: naive CD8+ T cells from blood, with Jurkat cell RNA spiked in. The receptors originated from a human donor in good health. Some libraries in this study had Jurkat cell RNA spiked in. CDR3s include the opening cysteine and the closing phenylalanine or tryptophan. Each record gives: J gene, V gene, D gene, clone size, CDR3 DNA, CDR3 protein. A D gene is named only where the DNA matches it firmly. The size entry is marked missing in some rows and otherwise reads once, few, many or a size class.

>TRBJ1-4|TRBV3-1|NA|NA
TGTGCCAGCAGCCCCCAGGAGGCGGATGAAAAACTGTTTTTT
CASSPQEADEKLFF
>TRBJ1-1|TRBV7-9|NA|many
TGTGCCAGCAGCCGTTTGATAATTGAAGCTTTCTTT
CASSRLIIEAFF
>TRBJ2-5|TRBV11-2|NA|NA
TGTGCCAGCAGCTTAATGGGTCAGGGGGAGACCCAGTACTTC
CASSLMGQGETQYF
>TRBJ1-6|TRBV6-2/TRBV6-3|NA|many
TGTGCCAGCAGCCCCGGGAAGAATTCACCCCTCCACTTT
CASSPGKNSPLHF
>TRBJ1-1|TRBV12-5|TRBD1|few
TGTGCTAGTGGTACATCGGACAGGTACACTGAAGCTTTCTTT
CASGTSDRYTEAFF
>TRBJ2-7|TRBV20-1|NA|NA
TGCAGTGCTAGACGAGACAGGTCAAGCTCCTACGAGCAGTACTTC
CSARRDRSSSYEQYF
>TRBJ2-3|TRBV4-3|TRBD2|many
TGCGCCAGCAGCCAAGATGGGGGGGGACTAGCGGATGATACGCAGTATTTT
CASSQDGGGLADDTQYF
>TRBJ1-5|TRBV15|NA|few
TGTGCCACCAGCAGAGATAAGGGGTTGCGCAATCAGCCCCAGCATTTT
CATSRDKGLRNQPQHF
>TRBJ2-7|TRBV14|NA|many
TGTGCCAGCAGCCAAGAAGTACGGTTGGATCTGTACTTC
CASSQEVRLDLYF
>TRBJ2-3|TRBV12-3/TRBV12-4|TRBD2|few
TGTGCCAGCAGTTCCGGGACTAGCGGGACTGCTAGCACAGATACGCAGTATTTT
CASSSGTSGTASTDTQYF
>TRBJ1-5|TRBV30|TRBD1|many
TGTGCCTGGGGTCCCGGGACAGGGAATCAGCCCCAGCATTTT
CAWGPGTGNQPQHF
>TRBJ2-6|TRBV6-5|NA|NA
TGTGCCAGCAGTTACGTTATAGGGACGGGTGGTTCTGGGGCCAACGTCCTGACTTTC
CASSYVIGTGGSGANVLTF
>TRBJ2-6|TRBV4-3|NA|NA
TGCGCCAGCAGCCCGACGAGGGAGATCTCTGGGGCCAACGTCCCGACTTTC
CASSPTREISGANVPTF
>TRBJ2-7|TRBV20-1|TRBD2|NA
TGCAGTGCCCCCCCCGGGACTAGCGGGAGGCTACATGGTTGGGAGCAGTACTTC
CSAPPGTSGRLHGWEQYF
>TRBJ2-7|TRBV30|NA|many
TGTGCCTGGGGTACGAACTACGAGCAGTACTTC
CAWGTNYEQYF
>TRBJ2-7|TRBV6-2/TRBV6-3|NA|NA
TGTGCCAGCAGTTACTCGAAGATGCGTTCCTCCTACGAGCTGTACTTC
CASSYSKMRSSYELYF
>TRBJ1-1|TRBV12-3/TRBV12-4|TRBD1|few
TGTGCCAGCCTGGAGGGGGCCACTGAAGCTTTCTTT
CASLEGATEAFF
>TRBJ1-3|TRBV13|NA|NA
TGTGCCAGCAGCCTAGTGGGACCGGCTGGAAACACCATATATTTT
CASSLVGPAGNTIYF
>TRBJ2-1|TRBV6-5|NA|few
TGTGCCACCGCCAGGAGCTCCTACAATGAGCAGTTCTTC
CATARSSYNEQFF
>TRBJ2-7|TRBV9|TRBD1|NA
TGTGCCAGCAGCGTAGCTACTGGGGACAGGGTGTACTTC
CASSVATGDRVYF
>TRBJ2-3|TRBV7-3|TRBD2|NA
TGTGCCAGCAGCTTAGGGGACTATGGCACAGATACGCAGTATTTT
CASSLGDYGTDTQYF
>TRBJ1-2|TRBV20-1|NA|NA
TGCAGTGCCTACGACAAAGGGCCCTATGGCTACACCTTC
CSAYDKGPYGYTF
>TRBJ2-7|TRBV11-2|NA|many
TGTGCCAGCAGCCTGGACAGTGACTCCTACGAGCAGTACTTC
CASSLDSDSYEQYF
>TRBJ2-6|TRBV19|NA|many
TGTGCCAGTAGTATAGCGACAGCTGGGGCCAACGTCCTGACTTTC
CASSIATAGANVLTF
>TRBJ2-3|TRBV19|NA|few
TGTGCCAGTAGTATATATGGGACAAACACAGATACGCAGTATTTT
CASSIYGTNTDTQYF
>TRBJ2-1|TRBV19|TRBD2|many
TGTGCCAGTAGTGCTAGCGGGAGCTCCTACAATGAGCAGTTCTTC
CASSASGSSYNEQFF
>TRBJ2-7|TRBV30|NA|NA
TGTGCCTGGAGTTTGTGGACAGACGAACCCTACGAGCAGTACTTC
CAWSLWTDEPYEQYF
>TRBJ2-6|TRBV7-9|NA|many
TGTGCCAGCAGCCCGCGGCAGGGTTATGGGGCCAACGTCCTGACTTTC
CASSPRQGYGANVLTF
>TRBJ1-1|TRBV30|NA|many
TGTGCCTGGAGGAGGGGGTTGGCCACTGAAGCTTTCTTT
CAWRRGLATEAFF
>TRBJ2-3|TRBV12-3/TRBV12-4|NA|many
TGTGCCAGCAGTGACGTCAGGTTTCACACAGATACGCAGTATTTT
CASSDVRFHTDTQYF